This passage covers 23 T cell receptor beta chains from one sample sequenced in a study of STAT3 mutations in large granular lymphocyte leukemia. Findings and caveats of the study: In T-cell large granular lymphocyte leukemia, about half of patients showed multiple immunodominant subclonotypes.

Some clones are missing from TCRdb's copy, which holds only in-frame ones; the method was immunoSEQ multiplex PCR. The data hold about 3,800 clones, with roughly two fifths observed a single time. These receptors have no identified antigens. Sequenced material: peripheral blood mononuclear cells. The origin of the receptors is a man in his fifties or sixties with T-cell large granular lymphocyte leukemia. Some clones in this sample may be carry-over from other donors' samples.

The chain joins TRBV7-7 to TRBJ2-6, with 12 bases identical to TRBD1. The CDR3 contains 18 residues. Trimming at V came to 5 bases and at J to 0 bases, leaving 5 bases not matched to a gene. Germline assignment: CDR1 SSHAT and CDR2 FNYEAQ (reference sequence). CDR3 in DNA: TGTGCCAGCAGCCCGGGACAGGGGGCTATCTCTGGGGCCAACGTCCTGACTTTC. Translating gives CASSPGQGAISGANVLTF. The full variable domain, in which reference TRBV7-7 and TRBJ2-6 provide the parts outside the CDR3, is GAGVSQSPRYKVTKRGQDVTLRCDPISSHATLYWYQQALGQGPEFLTYFNYEAQPDKSGLPSDRFSAERPEGSISTLTIQRTEQRDSAMYRCASSPGQGAISGANVLTFGAGSRLTVL.

This clone has only one observation. The chain uses TRBV5-1 and TRBJ2-1, with D possibly TRBD2 on 5 matching bases. The V gene's germline CDR1 is SGHRS and CDR2 YFSETQ. Trimming stripped 2 bases from V and 6 bases from J, with 12 bases between. The CDR3 has 14 amino acids. CDR3 region: CASSLADRGNEQFF. CDR3 DNA sequence: TGCGCCAGCAGCTTAGCGGACCGGGGCAATGAGCAGTTCTTC.

About this clone: Its ends do not fully match the called genes, so a read error is possible. The chain has TRBV7-2 and TRBJ1-2; D may be TRBD1 (5 bases). Germline CDR1 SGHTA, CDR2 FQGNSA. The CDR3 contains 14 residues. Written as DNA, the CDR3 is TGTGCCAGCAGTTTAGGAGTTGGGGCGGAGGGCTACACCTTC. It codes for CASSLGVGAEGYTF.

The rearrangement links TRBV12-5 to TRBJ2-7; D may be TRBD2 (6 bases). This CDR3 region has 13 residues. V was shortened by 5 bases and J by 3 bases, with 11 bases between the two germline ends. Per the germline V gene, CDR1 is LGHNT and CDR2 is FRNRAP. This CDR3 is CASGNNGGYEQYV. CDR3 sequence (DNA): TGTGCTAGTGGTAACAACGGGGGCTACGAGCAGTACGTC.

The rearrangement joins TRBV5-4 to TRBJ1-5, with unresolved D. CDR3 length equals 13 residues. CDR1 is SGHNT and CDR2 is YYREEE in the germline V gene (reference sequence). V shed 0 bases and J shed 7 bases, with 8 bases lying between them. CDR3 residues: CASSLDVGQPQHF. The CDR3 nucleotides are TGTGCCAGCAGCTTGGACGTAGGGCAGCCCCAGCATTTT.

The chain links TRBV29-1 to TRBJ2-3; a possible D gene is TRBD1 (5 bases). Germline CDR1 SQVTM, CDR2 ANQGSEA. The CDR3 consists of 12 residues. V lost 7 bases and J lost 1, with 9 bases in between. The CDR3: CSADRGTDTQYF. The CDR3 region has the DNA TGCAGCGCTGACAGAGGCACAGATACGCAGTATTTT.

The gene calls are TRBV5-4 and TRBJ2-7; D is ambiguous. The V end was cut by 0 bases, the J end by 6 bases, with 10 bases between. The CDR3 is made up of 13 amino acids. Germline V gene sequence: CDR1 SGHNT, CDR2 YYREEE (reference sequence). The CDR3 here is CASSLDAPGEQYV. In DNA form, the CDR3 reads TGTGCCAGCAGCTTGGATGCCCCGGGCGAGCAGTACGTC.

This clone was seen only a few times. V and J are TRBV5-1 and TRBJ2-7; D is uncertain. Germline CDR1 reads SGHRS; CDR2 reads YFSETQ. The CDR3 runs 13 residues. V was pared by 0 bases and J by 7 bases, with 11 bases between. DNA for the CDR3: TGCGCCAGCAGCTTGGCCCGAAAGGGTGAGCAGTACTTC. It codes for CASSLARKGEQYF.

This clone has a handful of counts. V gene TRBV6-6 combines with J gene TRBJ2-2, with D perhaps TRBD2 (6 bases). CDR1 is MNHNY and CDR2 is SVGAGI in the germline V gene (reference sequence). The length of the CDR3 is 15 residues. The V and J ends lost 5 bases and 0 bases respectively, with 10 bases between them. The CDR3 coding sequence is TGTGCCAGCAGTCCGGGACTCACGAACACCGGGGAGCTGTTTTTT. Protein: CASSPGLTNTGELFF.

The V gene is TRBV5-1, the J gene TRBJ1-6; 8 bases are shared with TRBD1. V dropped 4 bases and J dropped 10; count of bases not matched to a gene: 10. CDR1 and CDR2 from the germline V gene are SGHRS and YFSETQ. The CDR3 length is 15 residues. CDR3: CASSGRTGSESPLHF. In DNA, the CDR3 is TGCGCCAGCAGCGGACGGACAGGGAGTGAATCACCCCTCCACTTT.

This chain joins TRBV6-5 and TRBJ2-2; D possibly corresponds to TRBD1 (6 bases). V was clipped by 6 bases and J by 9 bases, with 11 bases between them. Germline lookup yields CDR1 MNHEY and CDR2 SVGAGI. The CDR3 is 12 residues long. Written as DNA, the CDR3 is TGTGCCAGCAGAAGGCAGGGGCGGGAGCTGTTTTTT. Protein sequence: CASRRQGRELFF.

The CDR3 coding sequence is TGCGCCAGCAGCTTGTTGACAGGCAGTTACGAGCAGTACTTC. It codes for CASSLLTGSYEQYF. J is TRBJ2-7 and V is TRBV5-1; TRBD1 is a possible D gene (6 bases). Germline V gene data show CDR1 as SGHRS and CDR2 as YFSETQ. The CDR3 has 14 residues. The ends were cut back, 1 base at V and 4 bases at J, with 12 bases in the middle.

The chain uses TRBV11-2 and TRBJ2-4; 8 bases map to TRBD1. The CDR3 has 13 residues. CDR1 SGHAT and CDR2 FQNNGV come from the germline V gene. V was clipped by 5 bases and J by 13 bases; unmatched bases: 10. Here the CDR3 DNA reads TGTGCCAGCAGCCGGGGACAGGAGGGGATGCAGTACTTC. Translation gives CASSRGQEGMQYF.

This clone was detected only a few times. The rearrangement joins TRBV5-6 to TRBJ2-3; D remains unclear. The germline gives CDR1 SGHDT, CDR2 YYEEEE. V gave up 1 base and J gave up 4 bases, with 10 bases separating them. This CDR3 contains 14 residues. The CDR3 nucleotides are TGTGCCAGCAGCTTGCCCGTCGGTGCAGATACGCAGTATTTT. This translates into CASSLPVGADTQYF.

The V call is TRBV18, the J call TRBJ1-6, with D maybe TRBD1 (6 bases). The CDR3 covers 13 residues. Germline V CDR1 and CDR2: KGHSH, LQKENI. The V gene lost 3 bases and the J gene lost 10 bases, with 10 bases spanning the gap. The CDR3: CASSPGAGSPLHF. CDR3 coding DNA: TGTGCCAGCTCACCGGGGGCCGGATCACCCCTCCACTTT.

The J gene is TRBJ2-1, the V gene TRBV7-6; 9 nucleotides line up with TRBD2. CDR3 length: 14 residues. CDR1 and CDR2 (germline): SGHVS, FNYEAQ. J lost 7 bases, V lost 5 bases, and 6 bases had no gene match. The CDR3 here is CASSPAGGNNEQFF. Here the CDR3 DNA reads TGTGCCAGCAGCCCCGCGGGAGGGAATAATGAGCAGTTCTTC.

This clone was detected only a few times. The rearrangement uses TRBV30 and TRBJ2-3, with a possible D match to TRBD1 (5 bases). Germline-derived CDR1 and CDR2 are GTSNPN and SVGIG (reference sequence). The CDR3 is 14 amino acids. V lost 5 bases and J lost 6, with 18 bases in between. The CDR3 spells CAWETGSGSDTQYF. The CDR3 region has the DNA TGTGCCTGGGAAACAGGCTCCGGGTCGGATACGCAGTATTTT. Filled out from reference TRBV30 and TRBJ2-3, the complete variable domain reads SQTIHQWPATLVQPVGSPLSLECTVEGTSNPNLYWYRQAAGRGLQLLFYSVGIGQISSEVPQNLSASRPQDRQFILSSKKLLLSDSGFYLCAWETGSGSDTQYFGPGTRLTVL.

This clone was detected only a few times. The gene calls are TRBV25-1 and TRBJ2-7; 7 nucleotides match TRBD1. Germline loops: CDR1 MGHDK, CDR2 SYGVNS. The CDR3 spans 14 residues. Losses at the gene ends were 4 bases for V and 2 bases for J; bases not matched to a gene: 5. The CDR3 sequence: CASSARDSPYEQYF. CDR3 bases: TGTGCCAGCAGTGCCCGGGACAGCCCCTACGAGCAGTACTTC.

The chain is built from TRBV25-1 and TRBJ1-2; D gene unclear. The germline CDR1 and CDR2 sequences are MGHDK and SYGVNS. Between the trimmed V and J ends, which lost 4 bases and 4 bases, there was a span of 10 bases. The CDR3 is 13 residues long. The CDR3 coding sequence is TGTGCCAGCAGTGTCGGCAGACTCTATGGCTACACCTTC. It is translated as CASSVGRLYGYTF.

This chain joins TRBV18 and TRBJ2-3; 11 nucleotides match TRBD1. Germline trimming cut 0 bases from V and 12 bases from J; bases unmatched to any gene: 2. The CDR3 runs 13 residues. Germline V gene data show CDR1 as KGHSH and CDR2 as LQKENI. In DNA form, the CDR3 reads TGTGCCAGCTCACCACCGGGACAGGGGGTCCAGTATTTT. This sequence encodes CASSPPGQGVQYF.

The gene calls are TRBV7-9 and TRBJ2-1; 9 positions agree with TRBD2. The CDR3 totals 18 residues. Germline V gives CDR1 SEHNR, CDR2 FQNEAQ (reference sequence). Losses at the gene ends were 1 base for V and 9 bases for J; bases not matched to a gene: 16. CDR3 DNA sequence: TGTGCCAGCAGCTTAGGAGGGTCGGGTAGCGGGAGTCGAGTTGAGCAGTTCTTC. Translating gives CASSLGGSGSGSRVEQFF.

The chain joins TRBV30 to TRBJ1-1; D uncertain. Germline CDR1 and CDR2: GTSNPN and SVGIG (reference sequence). CDR3 length: 12 residues. As DNA, the CDR3 is TGTGCGGTCGAGGCAATATCGGTCCAAGCTTTCTTT. Protein: CAVEAISVQAFF.

J is TRBJ1-4 and V is TRBV6-5; 10 positions agree with TRBD1. This CDR3 is built from 13 residues. V gave up 7 bases and J gave up 7 bases; unmatched junction bases: 3. Germline loops: CDR1 MNHEY, CDR2 SVGAGI. This CDR3 is CASKTGGSEKLFF. The CDR3 coding sequence is TGTGCCAGCAAGACAGGGGGCAGTGAAAAACTGTTTTTT.